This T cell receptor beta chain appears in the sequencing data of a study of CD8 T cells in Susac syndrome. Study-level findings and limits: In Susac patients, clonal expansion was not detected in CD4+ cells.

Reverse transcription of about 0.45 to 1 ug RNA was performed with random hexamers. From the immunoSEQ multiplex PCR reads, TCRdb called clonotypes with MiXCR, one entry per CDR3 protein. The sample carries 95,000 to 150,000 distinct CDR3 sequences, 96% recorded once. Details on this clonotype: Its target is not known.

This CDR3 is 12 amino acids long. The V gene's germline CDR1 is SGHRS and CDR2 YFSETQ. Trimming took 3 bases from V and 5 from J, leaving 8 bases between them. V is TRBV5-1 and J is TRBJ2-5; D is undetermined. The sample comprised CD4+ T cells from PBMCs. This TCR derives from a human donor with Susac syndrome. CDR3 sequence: CASSWMGETQYF. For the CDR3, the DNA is TGCGCCAGCAGCTGGATGGGGGAGACCCAGTACTTC.